This TCR beta chain was recorded in a study of spatial heterogeneity in lung cancer. Note on this clonotype: What it binds is unknown.

Study-level points and caveats: Expanded tumor TCRs that were ubiquitous appeared in blood more at resection than follow-up.

TCRdb called the 5' RACE reads again in MiXCR, with one record for every CDR3 protein. The data hold 9,000 to 10,000 distinct CDR3 sequences, with under 30% observed a single time. The CDR3 is made up of 18 amino acids. CDR1 is SEHNR, CDR2 FQNEAQ, per germline (reference sequence). Trimming took 5 bases from V and 1 from J, leaving 21 bases between them. Time point: blood at routine non-recurrence follow-up after resection. Extraction of whole RNA from tumor, nontumor lung or frozen PBMC preceded unsorted sequencing. The receptor was isolated from a female donor with early-stage non-small cell lung cancer. V and J are TRBV7-9 and TRBJ1-5; D might be TRBD1 (5 bases). The material sequenced was PBMCs, taken at follow-up. CDR3 in DNA: TGTGCCAGCAGCGGCCCCCCTCTCCAGGGTAGCAGCAATCAGCCCCAGCATTTT. Protein product: CASSGPPLQGSSNQPQHF.